Only one count was recorded for the clone carrying this T cell receptor (beta chain). This sample stems from a study of technical replicates of blood from a handful of donors. The data were produced by immunoSEQ multiplex PCR, yet TCRdb's version contains in-frame clones alone and is incomplete. The sample yields 65,000 to 90,000 clones, about 92% seen once. CDR3 length equals 16 residues. The germline V and J ends were trimmed by 2 bases and 0 bases, with 12 bases remaining between them. CDR1 and CDR2 (germline): KGHSH, LQKENI. The chain employs TRBV18 and TRBJ2-3; D is possibly TRBD2 (5 bases). The sequence was collected from a human donor in good health. The sample taken for sequencing was T cells isolated from PBMCs. The CDR3: CASSPTPAVSTDTQYF. In DNA form, the CDR3 reads TGTGCCAGCTCACCAACCCCAGCGGTGAGCACAGATACGCAGTATTTT. The entire variable domain, with the rest obtained from reference TRBV18 and TRBJ2-3, is as follows: NAGVMQNPRHLVRRRGQEARLRCSPMKGHSHVYWYRQLPEEGLKFMVYLQKENIIDESGMPKERFSAEFPKEGPSILRIQQVVRGDSAAYFCASSPTPAVSTDTQYFGPGTRLTVL.